The 16 T cell receptor beta chains below come from one sample, sequenced in a study of blood T cell repertoires in COVID-19. Assay: immunoSEQ multiplex PCR; the TCRdb copy retains only in-frame clones and omits some. The table has over 130,000 clones, about 74% seen once. The sequencing input was peripheral blood. These receptors all come from a man aged 50 to 59 with acute or convalescent COVID-19.

This chain joins TRBV6-5 and TRBJ2-7, with D possibly being TRBD1 (5 bases). CDR1 and CDR2 (germline): MNHEY, SVGAGI. The V end was cut by 10 bases, the J end by 2 bases, with 21 bases between. CDR3 size: 15 residues. CDR3 coding DNA: TGTGCCACCGAAGGGGCTGAGGAAAAGACCTACGAGCAGTACTTC. This encodes CATEGAEEKTYEQYF.

The rearrangement links TRBV2 to TRBJ1-4; the D is unclear. This CDR3 region has 13 residues. The germline CDR1 and CDR2 sequences are SNHLY and FYNNEI. Trimming removed 6 bases at V and 6 bases at J, with 11 bases between. The DNA for the CDR3 is TGTGCCAGCAGAGCCGCCGGGGATGAAAAACTGTTTTTT. The encoded protein is CASRAAGDEKLFF.

The CDR3 spells CASSPLRQGRRTEAFF. The DNA of the CDR3 is TGTGCCAGCTCACCTTTAAGACAGGGCCGACGCACTGAAGCTTTCTTT. The gene calls are TRBV18 and TRBJ1-1, with 7 nucleotides matching TRBD1. The CDR3 has 16 amino acids. V trimming: 3 bases; J trimming: 4 bases; junction bases outside the gene matches: 11. The germline V gene encodes CDR1 KGHSH and CDR2 LQKENI. The full variable domain, rest sourced from reference TRBV18 and TRBJ1-1, is NAGVMQNPRHLVRRRGQEARLRCSPMKGHSHVYWYRQLPEEGLKFMVYLQKENIIDESGMPKERFSAEFPKEGPSILRIQQVVRGDSAAYFCASSPLRQGRRTEAFFGQGTRLTVV.

The chain uses TRBV15 and TRBJ2-1; 8 nucleotides agree with TRBD2. Germline trimming cut 0 bases from V and 8 bases from J; bases unmatched to any gene: 9. The CDR3 is 16 amino acids. Germline V gene lookup returns CDR1 LNHNV and CDR2 YYDKDF (reference sequence). CDR3 DNA sequence: TGTGCCACCAGCAGAGATCGGGGCGGGGGGACTCATGAGCAGTTCTTC. Translated, it gives CATSRDRGGGTHEQFF.

In this sample, this clone turned up a few times. V usage is TRBV18 and J usage is TRBJ1-5, with D perhaps TRBD1 (6 bases). Germline CDR1 reads KGHSH; CDR2 reads LQKENI. The V and J ends lost 0 bases and 2 bases respectively, with 8 bases between them. The CDR3 consists of 15 residues. DNA for the CDR3: TGTGCCAGCTCACCACCGGGGGCTGGCAATCAGCCCCAGCATTTT. The encoded protein is CASSPPGAGNQPQHF.

This chain links TRBV6-5 with TRBJ2-5; 9 nucleotides match TRBD1. Germline-derived CDR1 and CDR2 are MNHEY and SVGAGI. The trim removed 6 bases at V and 5 bases at J, leaving 10 bases unmatched. CDR3 length equals 15 residues. CDR3 region: CASRKLQGARETQYF. The CDR3 nucleotides read TGTGCCAGCAGGAAGTTACAGGGGGCGCGGGAGACCCAGTACTTC.

The sample holds a few counts of this clone. J is TRBJ2-4 and V is TRBV11-2; TRBD2 might be the D (5 bases). The V and J ends lost 6 bases and 3 bases respectively, with 12 bases between them. Germline assignment: CDR1 SGHAT and CDR2 FQNNGV. CDR3 length equals 14 residues. Written as DNA, the CDR3 is TGTGCCAGCAGACGCCCCGGGAACAAAAACATTCAGTACTTC. Translated, it gives CASRRPGNKNIQYF.

The chain is built from TRBV7-8 and TRBJ1-4, with 9 bases matching TRBD1. This CDR3 spans 14 amino acids. Germline-derived CDR1 and CDR2 are SGHVS and FQNEAQ. Germline trimming cut 4 bases from V and 7 bases from J; bases unmatched to any gene: 4. CDR3 sequence (DNA): TGTGCCAGCAGCTCCGGGACAGGGAGTGAAAAACTGTTTTTT. Its translation: CASSSGTGSEKLFF.

The chain joins TRBV11-2 to TRBJ2-1; 11 positions agree with TRBD2. CDR1 SGHAT and CDR2 FQNNGV come from the germline V gene. V shed 8 bases, J shed 2 bases, and the junction held 2 bases outside the gene matches. The CDR3 totals 14 residues. The CDR3 DNA reads TGTGCCAGCGTAGCGGGGGGGCCCTACAATGAGCAGTTCTTC. This gives the protein CASVAGGPYNEQFF.

The chain links TRBV12-3 or TRBV12-4 to TRBJ2-7, with D perhaps TRBD2 (6 bases). Trimming left V 8 bases short and J 1 base short, with 12 bases between. The CDR3 totals 13 residues. The CDR3 protein is CASLGGASYEQYF. In DNA form, the CDR3 reads TGTGCCAGCCTCGGGGGAGCATCCTACGAGCAGTACTTC.

The chain combines TRBV5-1 with TRBJ2-3; 12 bases are shared with TRBD2. Germline CDR1 SGHRS, CDR2 YFSETQ. V shed 4 bases, J shed 2 bases, and the junction held 11 bases outside the gene matches. This CDR3 region has 18 residues. The CDR3 here is CASSIASGGAPHTDTQYF. The CDR3 DNA reads TGCGCCAGCAGCATAGCTAGCGGGGGGGCCCCTCACACAGATACGCAGTATTTT. The full variable domain, with the rest looked up from reference TRBV5-1 and TRBJ2-3, is KAGVTQTPRYLIKTRGQQVTLSCSPISGHRSVSWYQQTPGQGLQFLFEYFSETQRNKGNFPGRFSGRQFSNSRSEMNVSTLELGDSALYLCASSIASGGAPHTDTQYFGPGTRLTVL.

This chain joins TRBV7-8 and TRBJ1-5; TRBD1 aligns across 7 bases. Germline values: CDR1 SGHVS, CDR2 FQNEAQ. This CDR3 has 17 residues. V dropped 5 bases and J dropped 1; count of bases not matched to a gene: 11. This CDR3 reads CASSPGGTATSNQPQHF. For the CDR3, the DNA is TGTGCCAGCAGCCCAGGGGGGACAGCGACGAGCAATCAGCCCCAGCATTTT.

The V gene is TRBV30, the J gene TRBJ1-2; possible D gene TRBD1, 5 bases. Germline CDR1 is GTSNPN and CDR2 is SVGIG (reference sequence). The CDR3 length is 14 residues. V was trimmed by 5 bases and J by 3 bases, leaving 16 bases between them. The chain's CDR3 is CAWLGASRDYGYTF. CDR3 DNA: TGTGCCTGGCTAGGGGCCTCAAGGGACTATGGCTACACCTTC.

This chain uses TRBV5-6 with TRBJ2-7, with 8 bases matching TRBD2. This CDR3 is built from 14 residues. V was clipped by 5 bases and J by 1 base; unmatched bases: 5. In germline, CDR1 is SGHDT, CDR2 YYEEEE. The CDR3 DNA is TGTGCCAGCAGGCCCGGGGGGGCATCCTACGAGCAGTACGTC. Translated: CASRPGGASYEQYV.

Only a few counts were recorded for this clone. V is TRBV4-1 and J is TRBJ1-3, with a possible D match to TRBD1 (5 bases). V lost 1 base, J lost 4 bases, and 11 bases lay in between. This CDR3 contains 15 residues. CDR1 and CDR2 (germline): MGHRA, YSYEKL. DNA of the CDR3: TGCGCCAGCAGCCAAGCCAGGGAATCGGGAAACACCATATATTTT. It is translated as CASSQARESGNTIYF.

The rearrangement links TRBV2 to TRBJ1-6; 9 bases match TRBD1. The CDR3 spans 14 residues. Germline loops: CDR1 SNHLY, CDR2 FYNNEI. The V gene end was trimmed by 9 bases and the J gene end by 9 bases; junction bases not matched to a gene: 9. CDR3 DNA sequence: TGTGCCAGGGGGGGGACAGGGAGTCCTTCACCCCTCCACTTT. Translation gives CARGGTGSPSPLHF. Full variable domain (outside the CDR3, taken from reference TRBV2 and TRBJ1-6): EPEVTQTPSHQVTQMGQEVILRCVPISNHLYFYWYRQILGQKVEFLVSFYNNEISEKSEIFDDQFSVERPDGSNFTLKIRSTKLEDSAMYFCARGGTGSPSPLHFGNGTRLTVT.